The 25 T cell receptor beta chains in this list originate from one sample, sequenced in a study of TIL therapy for anti-PD-1-resistant metastatic lung cancer. This was the immunoSEQ v3 assay. Measured with immunoSEQ multiplex PCR; TCRdb has only the in-frame clones, and not every one. Of about 6,400 clones listed, approximately 63% are singletons. As for time point: pre-treatment sample, taken before nivolumab and TIL therapy. The tumor samples were excised metastases, mostly pleural nodules or supraclavicular lymph nodes. Sequencing used tumor tissue, obtained at baseline. The origin of the receptors is a person between 30 and 79 years old with non-small cell lung cancer.

The chain has TRBV9 and TRBJ2-1, with D hard to call. The CDR3 loop spans 11 amino acids. Trimming took 10 bases from V and 5 from J, leaving 10 bases between them. Looked up from germline, CDR1 is SGDLS and CDR2 is YYNGEE. The CDR3 coding sequence is TGTGCCCTAGGACGAGACAATGAGCAGTTCTTC. It is translated as CALGRDNEQFF.

The chain has TRBV12-3 or TRBV12-4 and TRBJ2-7; D tentatively reads TRBD1 or TRBD2 (7 bases each). This CDR3 spans 12 amino acids. Deletions cut 6 bases from V and 9 bases from J, with 15 bases between. The CDR3, as DNA: TGTGCCAGCAGACCAGGGGGGGGCGGGCAGTACTTC. Translation gives CASRPGGGGQYF.

V usage is TRBV6-5 and J usage is TRBJ2-6, with D maybe TRBD2 (5 bases). The CDR3 extends over 13 amino acids. CDR1 is MNHEY and CDR2 is SVGAGI in the germline V gene. V dropped 3 bases and J dropped 11 bases, with 11 bases sitting between them. The CDR3 DNA reads TGTGCCAGCAGTTATAAGGGAGCCGACGTCCTGACTTTC. Translating it yields CASSYKGADVLTF.

This chain joins TRBV24-1 and TRBJ2-1; TRBD2 aligns across 9 bases. The CDR3 covers 13 residues. V trimming: 7 bases; J trimming: 6 bases; junction bases outside the gene matches: 3. Looked up from germline, CDR1 is KGHDR and CDR2 is SFDVKD. The CDR3 DNA follows: TGTGCCACCAGAGGTAGCGGGAGCAATGAGCAGTTCTTC. Translated, it gives CATRGSGSNEQFF.

V and J are TRBV18 and TRBJ1-6; D remains ambiguous. The CDR3 has 13 residues. The ends were cut back, 5 bases at V and 7 bases at J, with 9 bases in the middle. Per germline, CDR1 KGHSH and CDR2 LQKENI. CDR3 residues: CASSGRENSPLHF. CDR3 sequence (DNA): TGTGCCAGCTCAGGACGGGAGAATTCACCCCTCCACTTT.

A few counts support this clone. The chain uses TRBV7-9 and TRBJ1-2, with 10 bases fitting TRBD1. CDR1 and CDR2 from the germline V gene are SEHNR and FQNEAQ (reference sequence). The CDR3 runs 15 residues. Trimming at V came to 6 bases and at J to 4 bases, leaving 8 bases not matched to a gene. The chain's CDR3 is CASSQTRDRGYGYTF. The CDR3 nucleotides read TGTGCCAGCAGTCAAACCCGGGACAGGGGCTATGGCTACACCTTC.

A word on this clone: Other DNA sequences in the same sample also yield this CDR3. The V call is TRBV5-1, the J call TRBJ2-3; a possible D gene is TRBD2 (6 bases). The CDR3 length is 15 residues. CDR1 SGHRS and CDR2 YFSETQ come from the germline V gene. V lost 4 bases, J lost 2 bases, and 14 bases lay in between. As DNA, the CDR3 is TGCGCCAGCAGCCCGGGGGACTCCTACACAGATACGCAGTATTTT. Translated: CASSPGDSYTDTQYF. Drawing the rest from reference TRBV5-1 and TRBJ2-3, the complete variable domain is KAGVTQTPRYLIKTRGQQVTLSCSPISGHRSVSWYQQTPGQGLQFLFEYFSETQRNKGNFPGRFSGRQFSNSRSEMNVSTLELGDSALYLCASSPGDSYTDTQYFGPGTRLTVL.

The chain has TRBV21-1 and TRBJ1-1. TRBV21-1 is assigned pseudogene status. This CDR3 is built from 15 residues. As DNA, the CDR3 is TGTGCCAGCAGCATACTGACGGGGTTAAACACTGAAGCTTTCTTT. It codes for CASSILTGLNTEAFF.

The J gene is TRBJ2-6, the V gene TRBV6-2 or TRBV6-3, with a possible D match to TRBD1 (6 bases). The V gene lost 4 bases and the J gene lost 0 bases, with 16 bases spanning the gap. CDR3 length: 18 amino acids. The germline V gene has CDR1 MNHEY and CDR2 SVGEGT. The CDR3 DNA reads as TGTGCCAGCAGTTCCTTAGGACAGACTTACTCTGGGGCCAACGTCCTGACTTTC. It specifies CASSSLGQTYSGANVLTF.

V usage is TRBV18 and J usage is TRBJ2-7; possible D gene TRBD1, 6 bases. V lost 3 bases and J 2 bases, leaving 14 bases between the germline ends. The CDR3 contains 15 residues. The germline gives CDR1 KGHSH, CDR2 LQKENI. The CDR3 loop is CASSPSGRGPYEQYF. The CDR3 coding sequence is TGTGCCAGCTCACCTTCTGGCAGGGGCCCCTACGAGCAGTACTTC. The whole variable domain, remainder taken from reference TRBV18 and TRBJ2-7, is NAGVMQNPRHLVRRRGQEARLRCSPMKGHSHVYWYRQLPEEGLKFMVYLQKENIIDESGMPKERFSAEFPKEGPSILRIQQVVRGDSAAYFCASSPSGRGPYEQYFGPGTRLTVT.

CDR3 loop: CSVNPGGDTQYF. For the CDR3, the DNA is TGCAGCGTGAACCCAGGGGGGGATACGCAGTATTTT. V and J are TRBV29-1 and TRBJ2-3; TRBD1 might be the D (7 bases). Trimming removed 6 bases from V and 6 bases from J, with 13 bases in between. The CDR3 contains 12 residues. Germline-derived CDR1 and CDR2 are SQVTM and ANQGSEA.

The chain combines TRBV2 with TRBJ1-4; no reliable D call. The germline V gene encodes CDR1 SNHLY and CDR2 FYNNEI. V lost 4 bases, J lost 3 bases, and 9 bases lay in between. This CDR3 comprises 14 residues. This CDR3 reads CASSGLSPNEKLFF. In DNA form, the CDR3 reads TGTGCCAGCAGTGGACTCTCCCCTAATGAAAAACTGTTTTTT.

This clone is judged medium-sized. The chain couples TRBV7-2 to TRBJ1-1, with D possibly TRBD1 on 5 matching bases. The CDR3 spans 14 residues. Germline V lookup: CDR1 SGHTA, CDR2 FQGNSA. Trimming left V 4 bases short and J 5 bases short, with 14 bases between. CDR3 region: CASSSQGFGTEAFF. The CDR3 region has the DNA TGTGCCAGCAGCTCCCAGGGATTCGGTACTGAAGCTTTCTTT.

This sequence joins TRBV2 and TRBJ2-7; D is possibly TRBD1 (5 bases). Germline V gene sequence: CDR1 SNHLY, CDR2 FYNNEI. The CDR3 loop spans 14 amino acids. V lost 4 bases to trimming and J lost 2 bases, with 12 bases between them. Here the CDR3 reads CASSGRQKPYEQYF. The CDR3 DNA reads as TGTGCCAGCAGTGGACGACAGAAGCCCTACGAGCAGTACTTC.

The chain has TRBV7-8 and TRBJ2-6; unclear D gene. The CDR3 contains 15 residues. V was cut by 2 bases and J by 0 bases, with 5 bases left in between. Germline CDR1 SGHVS, CDR2 FQNEAQ. The CDR3 loop reads CASSLPGSGANVLTF. The CDR3 bases are TGTGCCAGCAGCTTACCAGGCTCTGGGGCCAACGTCCTGACTTTC.

The V and J genes are TRBV19 and TRBJ2-3; 7 bases agree with TRBD2. With V trimmed by 5 bases and J by 2 bases, 4 bases remained unmatched. The CDR3 sequence is 14 residues long. Germline assignment: CDR1 LNHDA and CDR2 SQIVND (reference sequence). The CDR3 reads CASSLAAVTDTQYF. The CDR3 DNA is TGTGCCAGTAGTCTAGCGGCGGTCACAGATACGCAGTATTTT.

V usage is TRBV6-6 and J usage is TRBJ2-1, with D hard to call. The CDR3 has 12 residues. The V end was cut by 7 bases, the J end by 6 bases, with 10 bases between. Germline-derived CDR1 and CDR2 are MNHNY and SVGAGI (reference sequence). The DNA of the CDR3 is TGTGCCAGCACAACAGTCGGCAATGAGCAGTTCTTC. Residues: CASTTVGNEQFF.

This clone appeared once. The genes are TRBV30 and TRBJ1-1, with a tentative D call TRBD1 (5 bases). This CDR3 is built from 14 residues. Trimming stripped 4 bases from V and 0 bases from J, with 12 bases between. The V gene's germline CDR1 is GTSNPN and CDR2 SVGIG (reference sequence). CDR3 sequence: CAWTRTTMNTEAFF. The CDR3 DNA reads as TGTGCCTGGACGAGGACAACGATGAACACTGAAGCTTTCTTT.

The chain has TRBV4-2 and TRBJ2-1; 9 nucleotides align to TRBD2. CDR1 and CDR2 (germline): LGHNA, YNFKEQ. The CDR3 length is 20 residues. J was trimmed by 0 bases and V by 0 bases; bases with no gene match: 12. The CDR3 DNA follows: TGTGCCAGCAGCCAAGATCGTGTGGCTAGCGGGGCCGTCTCCTACAATGAGCAGTTCTTC. Translated: CASSQDRVASGAVSYNEQFF.

This clone turned up a few times. The genes are TRBV11-2 and TRBJ1-4, with D perhaps TRBD1 (5 bases). Germline V lookup: CDR1 SGHAT, CDR2 FQNNGV. Deletions cut 0 bases from V and 4 bases from J, with 9 bases between. The CDR3 sequence is 15 residues long. The CDR3 here is CASSLEAGGNEKLFF. CDR3 coding DNA: TGTGCCAGCAGCTTAGAGGCCGGGGGTAATGAAAAACTGTTTTTT.

The chain is built from TRBV10-2 and TRBJ2-5; D is possibly TRBD2 (7 bases). The V end lost 1 base, the J end lost 4 bases, and 10 bases lay between the germline ends. The CDR3 is 14 residues long. Germline V gene sequence: CDR1 WSHSY, CDR2 SAAADI. CDR3 region: CASSEWGGGETQYF. The DNA of the CDR3 is TGCGCCAGCAGTGAGTGGGGAGGGGGAGAGACCCAGTACTTC.

This clone has more than one count but fewer than ten. The chain recombines TRBV5-1 with TRBJ2-3, with D possibly being TRBD1 (6 bases). Germline loops: CDR1 SGHRS, CDR2 YFSETQ. The CDR3 length is 15 residues. V was cut by 4 bases and J by 1 base, with 13 bases left in between. Here the CDR3 DNA reads TGCGCCAGCAGCCCCTGGGACATTCGCACAGATACGCAGTATTTT. Protein: CASSPWDIRTDTQYF.

The CDR3 is CASSFRVNYGYTF. CDR3 in DNA: TGTGCCAGCAGTTTCCGGGTAAACTATGGCTACACCTTC. V and J are TRBV27 and TRBJ1-2, with no clear D. The CDR3 covers 13 residues. Germline-derived CDR1 and CDR2 are MNHEY and SMNVEV (reference sequence). The V end lost 3 bases, the J end lost 2 bases, and 7 bases lay between the germline ends.

The gene calls are TRBV6-2 or TRBV6-3 and TRBJ1-1; maybe TRBD1 (5 bases). The germline V gene encodes CDR1 MNHEY and CDR2 SVGEGT. Trimming removed 0 bases from V and 6 bases from J, with 14 bases in between. The CDR3 spans 15 residues. The CDR3 loop is CASSYSNGGQSEAFF. CDR3 nucleotides: TGTGCCAGCAGTTACTCGAACGGGGGTCAGTCTGAAGCTTTCTTT.

The table lists this clone with a count of one. This chain links TRBV28 with TRBJ2-3; tentatively, D is TRBD2 (6 bases). This CDR3 is built from 14 residues. The V and J ends lost 5 bases and 0 bases respectively, with 9 bases between them. Germline assignment: CDR1 MDHEN and CDR2 SYDVKM. The DNA of the CDR3 is TGTGCCAGCAGTCCAGGAGGGAGCACAGATACGCAGTATTTT. This encodes CASSPGGSTDTQYF.